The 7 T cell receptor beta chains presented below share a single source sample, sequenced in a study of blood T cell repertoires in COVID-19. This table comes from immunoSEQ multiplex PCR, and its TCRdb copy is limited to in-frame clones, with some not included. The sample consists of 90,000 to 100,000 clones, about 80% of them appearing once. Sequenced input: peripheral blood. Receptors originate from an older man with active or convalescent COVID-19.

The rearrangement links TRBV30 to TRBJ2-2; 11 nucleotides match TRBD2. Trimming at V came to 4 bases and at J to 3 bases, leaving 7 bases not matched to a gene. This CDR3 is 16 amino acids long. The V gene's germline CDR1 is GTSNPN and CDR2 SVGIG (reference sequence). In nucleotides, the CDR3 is TGTGCCTGGACCGGACTAGCGGGTTACGACACCGGGGAGCTGTTTTTT. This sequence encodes CAWTGLAGYDTGELFF.

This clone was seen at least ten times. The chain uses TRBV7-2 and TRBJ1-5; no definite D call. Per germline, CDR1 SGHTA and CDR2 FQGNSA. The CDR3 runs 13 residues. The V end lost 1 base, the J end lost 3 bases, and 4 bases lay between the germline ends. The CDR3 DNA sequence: TGTGCCAGCAGCTTAGGGCTCAATCAGCCCCAGCATTTT. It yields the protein CASSLGLNQPQHF.

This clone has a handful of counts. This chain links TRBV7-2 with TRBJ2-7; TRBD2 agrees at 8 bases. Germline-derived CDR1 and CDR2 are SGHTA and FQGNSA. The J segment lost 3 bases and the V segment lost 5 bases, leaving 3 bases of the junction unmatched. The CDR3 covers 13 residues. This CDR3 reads CASSAGGYYEQYF. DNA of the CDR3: TGTGCCAGCAGCGCGGGGGGATACTACGAGCAGTACTTC.

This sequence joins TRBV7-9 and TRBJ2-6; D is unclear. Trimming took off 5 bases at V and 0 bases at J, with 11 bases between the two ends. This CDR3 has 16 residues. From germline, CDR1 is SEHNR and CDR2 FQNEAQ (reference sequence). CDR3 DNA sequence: TGTGCCAGCAGCGCGGTCCTGTCCTCTGGGGCCAACGTCCTGACTTTC. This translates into CASSAVLSSGANVLTF.

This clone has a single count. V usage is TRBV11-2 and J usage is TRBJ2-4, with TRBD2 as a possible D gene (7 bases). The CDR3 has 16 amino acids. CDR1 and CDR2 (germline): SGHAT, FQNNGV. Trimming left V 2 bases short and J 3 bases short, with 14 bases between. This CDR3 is CASSLKRGDNKNIQYF. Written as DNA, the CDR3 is TGTGCCAGCAGCTTAAAACGGGGGGACAACAAAAACATTCAGTACTTC.

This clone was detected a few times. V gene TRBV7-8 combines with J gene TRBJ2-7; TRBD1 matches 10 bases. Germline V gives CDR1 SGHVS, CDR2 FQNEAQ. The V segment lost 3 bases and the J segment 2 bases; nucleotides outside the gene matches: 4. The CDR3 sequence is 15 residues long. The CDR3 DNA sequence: TGTGCCAGCAGCTTGTTGACAGGGGGCGCCTACGAGCAGTACTTC. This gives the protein CASSLLTGGAYEQYF.

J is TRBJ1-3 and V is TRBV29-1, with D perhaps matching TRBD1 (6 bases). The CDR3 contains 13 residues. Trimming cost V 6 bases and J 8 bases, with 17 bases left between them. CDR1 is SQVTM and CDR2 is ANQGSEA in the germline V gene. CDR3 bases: TGCAGCGTAACGTCGACAGGTCGGGACACCATATATTTT. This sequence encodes CSVTSTGRDTIYF.